Each of the 3 T cell receptor beta chains below was sequenced from the same sample in a study of cytomegalovirus exposure and HLA in healthy donors. PCR involved 60 Vbeta and 13 Jbeta primers. Method: immunoSEQ multiplex PCR; TCRdb's copy keeps in-frame clones and lacks some. The sample shows 110,000 to 150,000 clones, about 84% of them seen only once. The sample comprised PBMCs. These receptors originate from a woman under 30 in good health and CMV-seropositive.

V gene TRBV11-2 combines with J gene TRBJ1-1, with a possible D match to TRBD1 (5 bases). Germline CDR1 is SGHAT and CDR2 is FQNNGV. Trimming left V 5 bases short and J 6 bases short, with 16 bases between. This CDR3 has 14 amino acids. The CDR3 loop reads CASSPQGGRAEAFF. CDR3 nucleotides: TGTGCCAGCAGCCCTCAGGGTGGTAGGGCTGAAGCTTTCTTT. Based on the CDR3 plus reference TRBV11-2 and TRBJ1-1, the full variable domain is EAGVAQSPRYKIIEKRQSVAFWCNPISGHATLYWYQQILGQGPKLLIQFQNNGVVDDSQLPKDRFSAERLKGVDSTLKIQPAKLEDSAVYLCASSPQGGRAEAFFGQGTRLTVV.

This clone was seen a handful of times. V gene TRBV9 combines with J gene TRBJ2-7; TRBD2 is a possible D gene (5 bases). Between the trimmed V and J ends, which lost 0 bases and 3 bases, there was a span of 10 bases. Looked up from germline, CDR1 is SGDLS and CDR2 is YYNGEE. The CDR3 is made up of 14 amino acids. The CDR3 DNA sequence: TGTGCCAGCAGCGTAGCCCCCGGGAACTACGAGCAGTACTTC. Its protein is CASSVAPGNYEQYF. The full variable domain, in which reference TRBV9 and TRBJ2-7 provide the parts outside the CDR3, is DSGVTQTPKHLITATGQRVTLRCSPRSGDLSVYWYQQSLDQGLQFLIQYYNGEERAKGNILERFSAQQFPDLHSELNLSSLELGDSALYFCASSVAPGNYEQYFGPGTRLTVT.

This clone was observed once. This sequence joins TRBV5-1 and TRBJ2-2, with 7 positions matching TRBD1. Germline V gene lookup returns CDR1 SGHRS and CDR2 YFSETQ. This CDR3 is built from 15 residues. V shed 2 bases, J shed 6 bases, and the junction held 7 bases outside the gene matches. Written as DNA, the CDR3 is TGCGCCAGCAGCTTACAAAGGGGGCGCCCCGGGGAGCTGTTTTTT. Its protein product is CASSLQRGRPGELFF.